Listed below are T cell receptor beta chains from one sample, sequenced in a study of cytomegalovirus exposure and HLA in healthy donors. Profiling relied on immunoSEQ multiplex PCR, and the TCRdb table lists in-frame clones only, not all of them. This table lists over 100,000 clones. Sequencing used PBMCs. These TCRs come from a man aged 18 to 35 in good health and CMV-seronegative. Each CDR3 is given with its conserved first and last residue. Each record gives: V gene, D gene, J gene, CDR3 length, CDR3 DNA, CDR3 protein. D genes are given only for firm matches.

>TRBV5-4|-|TRBJ1-2|13
TGTGCCAGCAGCTTAGGCGGGAACTATGGCTACACCTTC
CASSLGGNYGYTF
>TRBV6-6|TRBD1|TRBJ2-7|13
TGTGCCACAGGACAGGGGTACTCCTACGAGCAGTACTTC
CATGQGYSYEQYF
>TRBV15|TRBD1|TRBJ1-6|15
TGTGCCACCAGCAGAGAGGACAGGGTTTATTCACCCCTCCACTTT
CATSREDRVYSPLHF
>TRBV5-6|TRBD2|TRBJ2-7|14
TGTGCCAGCAGCCGACTAGCGGAGACCTACGAGCAGTACTTC
CASSRLAETYEQYF
>TRBV28|-|TRBJ1-6|13
TGTGCCACAGGACTCTGGGCTAATTCACCCCTCCACTTT
CATGLWANSPLHF
>TRBV5-6|TRBD2|TRBJ2-1|16
TGTGCCAGCAGCCTGATCACCCGGGGGAGGGTCAATGAGCAGTTCTTC
CASSLITRGRVNEQFF
>TRBV28|-|TRBJ2-7|16
TGTGCCAGCAGTTTTCGGGTCGATGATGTTACCTACGAGCAGTACTTC
CASSFRVDDVTYEQYF
>TRBV19|TRBD2|TRBJ2-1|13
TGTGCCAGTAGTATAGGTCTAGCGGGGCTGCAGTTCTTC
CASSIGLAGLQFF
>TRBV11-3|TRBD1|TRBJ1-3|15
TGTGCCAGCAGCCCGGGACAGGGACCTGGAAACACCATATATTTT
CASSPGQGPGNTIYF
>TRBV5-5|-|TRBJ1-5|14
TGTGCCAGCAGCCAGGAAAGACACAATCAGCCCCAGCATTTT
CASSQERHNQPQHF
>TRBV18|TRBD1|TRBJ2-6|18
TGTGCCAGCACCCAACAGGGGCCACAAAACTCTGGGGCCAACGTCCTGACTTTC
CASTQQGPQNSGANVLTF
>TRBV7-3|-|TRBJ1-4|17
TGTGCCAGCAGCTCCCTCGACTTTATCGACGGTAGTGAAAAACTGTTTTTT
CASSSLDFIDGSEKLFF
>TRBV5-4|TRBD1|TRBJ2-7|14
TGTGCCAGCAGCTTTAAGGCAGGGGGCCACGAGCAGTACTTC
CASSFKAGGHEQYF
>TRBV7-8|-|TRBJ2-7|14
TGTGCCAGCAGCTTCGGGGAATTGTCCTACGAGCAGTACTTC
CASSFGELSYEQYF
>TRBV30|TRBD1|TRBJ1-6|13
TGTGCCCATCGGGACAGTTCAAATTCACCCCTCCACTTT
CAHRDSSNSPLHF
>TRBV9|TRBD1|TRBJ1-4|17
TGTGCCAGCAGCGTAGGGTCATTTGGACAGGGTAATGAAAAACTGTTTTTT
CASSVGSFGQGNEKLFF
>TRBV30|TRBD1|TRBJ1-5|15
TGTGCCTGGAGCGGACAGGGTGCGGCCAATCAGCCCCAGCATTTT
CAWSGQGAANQPQHF